One sample yielded the 3 T cell receptor beta chains listed below, sequenced in a study of cytomegalovirus exposure and HLA in healthy donors (dated by TCRdb to 2016 to 2017). Library prep was done by the immunoSEQ multiplex PCR assay. For the multiplex PCR, a mixture combining 60 forward primers for TCR Vbeta segments and 13 reverse primers for TCR Jbeta segments was used. This immuneACCESS table, as held by TCRdb, lists in-frame sequences with V and J called but not all clones. Of the missing ones, under half trace to an unresolved V gene in checked studies; the others have no known cause. The sample includes approximately 160,000 clones, with 60% to 80% observed a single time. 4.9% of the sample belongs to the ten largest clones. Sequencing used PBMCs. The receptors were sampled from a male donor in good health and CMV-seronegative.

The rearrangement uses TRBV6-1 and TRBJ2-2, with no clear D. In germline, CDR1 is MNHNS, CDR2 SASEGT. The CDR3 consists of 14 residues. The V end lost 7 bases, the J end lost 0 bases, and 9 bases lay between the germline ends. The CDR3 loop reads CASMRSANTGELFF. CDR3 DNA: TGTGCCAGCATGCGGTCGGCGAACACCGGGGAGCTGTTTTTT.

V usage is TRBV14 and J usage is TRBJ2-7; tentative D call: TRBD2 (7 bases). In germline, CDR1 is SGHDN, CDR2 FVKESK. The CDR3 runs to 13 residues. The V gene lost 4 bases and the J gene lost 7 bases, with 14 bases spanning the gap. The DNA of the CDR3 is TGTGCCAGCAGCCCGTACAGGGAGGGAGAGCAGTACTTC. As protein: CASSPYREGEQYF.

The V call is TRBV7-8, the J call TRBJ2-1; 10 bases line up with TRBD2. The CDR3 sequence is 15 residues long. Per germline, CDR1 SGHVS and CDR2 FQNEAQ. Trimming cost V 1 base and J 13 bases; bases outside gene matches: 10. The CDR3 region is CASSLGAQLAGYQFF. Written as DNA, the CDR3 is TGTGCCAGCAGCTTAGGAGCCCAACTAGCGGGATACCAGTTCTTC. Supplemented by reference TRBV7-8 and TRBJ2-1, the full variable domain reads GAGVSQSPRYKVAKRGQDVALRCDPISGHVSLFWYQQALGQGPEFLTYFQNEAQLDKSGLPSDRFFAERPEGSVSTLKIQRTQQEDSAVYLCASSLGAQLAGYQFFGPGTRLTVL.